This T cell receptor beta chain was identified during a study of Graves' ophthalmopathy and Graves' hyperthyroidism. V was clipped by 6 bases and J by 5 bases; unmatched bases: 3. The CDR3 is 12 amino acids. Germline CDR1 reads MNHEY; CDR2 reads SVGEGT. RNA transcripts were the template, and TCR beta CDR3 regions were amplified from them. The first-round RT-PCR employed HTBI primers together with the Qiagen OneStep RT-PCR kit. A multiplex PCR was then performed as the second round. From the multiplex PCR reads, TCRdb called clonotypes with MiXCR, one entry per CDR3 protein. The sample records some 380,000 distinct CDR3 sequences, over 15% being singletons. This clonotype was counted at least ten times.

The TCR sequence derives from a young woman with stable Graves' hyperthyroidism. The gene calls are TRBV6-2 or TRBV6-3 and TRBJ1-2; 7 bases line up with TRBD1. The specimen sequenced was peripheral blood. This chain's CDR3 is CASRQGEYGYTF. CDR3 coding DNA: TGTGCCAGCAGGCAGGGGGAGTATGGCTACACCTTC.